This TCR beta chain emerged from a study of regulatory T cells in long-lasting Graves disease. Study at large: Antithyroid drugs had been given to newly diagnosed Graves' patients for under 3 months.

Assembly of TCR beta libraries relied on iRepertoire HTBI primers together with Arm-PCR of CDR3 regions. Each CDR3 protein is one row after TCRdb ran MiXCR on the multiplex PCR reads. In the table there are 510,000 or so distinct CDR3 sequences, about 12% of which are singletons. The sample holds many counts of this clonotype. No antigen is known for it. As to time point: newly diagnosed GD, antithyroid drugs for less than 3 months. Scientists built the TCR library using RNA that was extracted from PBMCs. The EDTA tubes were filled with roughly 10 milliliters of drawn peripheral blood. Germline V gene lookup returns CDR1 GTSNPN and CDR2 SVGIG (reference sequence). V was trimmed by 3 bases and J by 8 bases, leaving 16 bases between them. The CDR3 has 14 amino acids. General study findings and limits: The analysis examined peripheral blood only and excluded thyroid tissue.

These data are also associated with another study on T cells in Graves' hyperthyroidism and ophthalmopathy. This second study says: First-round RT-PCR of the TCR CDR3 relied on the HTBI primer set.

The chain is built from TRBV30 and TRBJ1-4; a possible D gene is TRBD1 (5 bases). The input for sequencing was peripheral blood mononuclear cells (PBMCs), taken at new diagnosis, from a patient treated with antithyroid drugs. The receptor's source is a woman aged 25 to 45 with Graves disease. The CDR3 DNA reads TGTGCCTGGAGCCACTCAGGGTATTGGGAAAAACTGTTTTTT. Translating it yields CAWSHSGYWEKLFF. The whole variable domain, remainder taken from reference TRBV30 and TRBJ1-4, is SQTIHQWPATLVQPVGSPLSLECTVEGTSNPNLYWYRQAAGRGLQLLFYSVGIGQISSEVPQNLSASRPQDRQFILSSKKLLLSDSGFYLCAWSHSGYWEKLFFGSGTQLSVL.